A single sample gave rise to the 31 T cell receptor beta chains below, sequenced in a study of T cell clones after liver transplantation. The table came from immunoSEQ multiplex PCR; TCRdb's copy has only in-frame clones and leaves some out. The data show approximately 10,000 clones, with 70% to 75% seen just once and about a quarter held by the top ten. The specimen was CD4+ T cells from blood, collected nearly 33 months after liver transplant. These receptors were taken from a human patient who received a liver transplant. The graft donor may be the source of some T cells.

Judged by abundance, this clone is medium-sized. CDR3 DNA: TGCAGCGGCCTGTGGGGTACTGGAAACACCATATATTTT. Protein sequence: CSGLWGTGNTIYF. The chain employs TRBV29-1 and TRBJ1-3; D call uncertain. Trimming left V 7 bases short and J 2 bases short, with 12 bases between. The CDR3 loop spans 13 amino acids. From germline, CDR1 is SQVTM and CDR2 ANQGSEA.

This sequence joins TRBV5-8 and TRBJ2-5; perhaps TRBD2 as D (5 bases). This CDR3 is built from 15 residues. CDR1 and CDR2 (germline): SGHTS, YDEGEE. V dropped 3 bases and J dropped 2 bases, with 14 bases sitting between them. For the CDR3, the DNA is TGTGCCAGCAGCTCAGGTTACACTAGTCAAGAGACCCAGTACTTC. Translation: CASSSGYTSQETQYF.

CDR3 sequence (DNA): TGTGCCTGGAGATTTACCGGGGAGCTGTTTTTT. Translating gives CAWRFTGELFF. The chain employs TRBV30 and TRBJ2-2; D remains unclear. CDR3 size: 11 residues. V was pared by 3 bases and J by 5 bases, with 4 bases between. Germline CDR1 is GTSNPN and CDR2 is SVGIG (reference sequence).

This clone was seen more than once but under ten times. The CDR3 coding sequence is TGTGCCAGCAGTTTTCGTCCGGCGTCACATGAGCAGTTCTTC. Translation gives CASSFRPASHEQFF. V gene TRBV6-5 combines with J gene TRBJ2-1, with D uncertain. The CDR3 has 14 amino acids. CDR1 and CDR2 (germline): MNHEY, SVGAGI. Trimming left V 4 bases short and J 8 bases short, with 15 bases between.

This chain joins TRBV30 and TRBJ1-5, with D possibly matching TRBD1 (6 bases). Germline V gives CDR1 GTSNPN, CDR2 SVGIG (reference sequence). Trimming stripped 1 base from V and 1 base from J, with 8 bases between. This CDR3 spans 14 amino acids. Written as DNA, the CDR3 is TGTGCCTGGAGTGCCGGACAGAGCAATCAGCCCCAGCATTTT. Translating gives CAWSAGQSNQPQHF.

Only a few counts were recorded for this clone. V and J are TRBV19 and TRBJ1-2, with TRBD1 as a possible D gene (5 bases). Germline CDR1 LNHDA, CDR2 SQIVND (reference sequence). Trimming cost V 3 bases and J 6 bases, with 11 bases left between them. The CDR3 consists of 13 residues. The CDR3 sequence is CASSMGLGNGYTF. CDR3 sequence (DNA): TGTGCCAGTAGTATGGGACTGGGGAATGGCTACACCTTC.

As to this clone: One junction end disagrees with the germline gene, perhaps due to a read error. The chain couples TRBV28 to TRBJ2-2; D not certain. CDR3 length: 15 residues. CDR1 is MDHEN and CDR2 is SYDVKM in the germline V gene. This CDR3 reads CASSLSSVYTGELFF. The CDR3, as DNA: TGTGCCAGCAGTTTATCGTCTGTATACACCGGCGAGCTGTTTTTT.

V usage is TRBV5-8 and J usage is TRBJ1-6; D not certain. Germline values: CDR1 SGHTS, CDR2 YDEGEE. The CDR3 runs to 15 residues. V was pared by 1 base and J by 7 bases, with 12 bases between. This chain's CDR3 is CASSLPSTSNSPLHF. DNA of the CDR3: TGTGCCAGCAGCTTGCCCAGCACTTCGAATTCACCCCTCCACTTT.

CDR3 region: CASSQEDRGDYEQYF. CDR3 DNA sequence: TGTGCCAGCAGCCAAGAAGATCGGGGGGACTACGAGCAGTACTTC. The chain joins TRBV4-2 to TRBJ2-7; 7 bases align to TRBD2. Germline CDR1 reads LGHNA; CDR2 reads YNFKEQ. CDR3 length equals 15 residues. Losses at the gene ends were 0 bases for V and 3 bases for J; bases not matched to a gene: 5.

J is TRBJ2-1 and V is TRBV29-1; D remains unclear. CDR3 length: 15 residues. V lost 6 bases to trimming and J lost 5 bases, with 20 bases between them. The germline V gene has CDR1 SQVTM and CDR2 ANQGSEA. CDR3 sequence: CSVATMKAGDNEQFF. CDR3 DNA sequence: TGCAGCGTAGCCACAATGAAGGCAGGAGACAATGAGCAGTTCTTC.

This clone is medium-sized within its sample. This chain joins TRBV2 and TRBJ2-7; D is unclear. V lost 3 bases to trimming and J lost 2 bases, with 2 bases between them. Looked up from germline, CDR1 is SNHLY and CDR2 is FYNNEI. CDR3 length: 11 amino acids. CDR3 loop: CASSEAYEQYV. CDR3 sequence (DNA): TGTGCCAGCAGTGAGGCCTACGAGCAGTACGTC.

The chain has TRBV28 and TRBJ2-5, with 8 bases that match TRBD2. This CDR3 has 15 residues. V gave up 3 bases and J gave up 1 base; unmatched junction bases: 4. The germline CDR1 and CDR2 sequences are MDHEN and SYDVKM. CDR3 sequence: CASSFGREVQETQYF. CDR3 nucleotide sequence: TGTGCCAGCAGTTTCGGGCGGGAGGTCCAAGAGACCCAGTACTTC. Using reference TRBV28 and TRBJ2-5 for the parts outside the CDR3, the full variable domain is DVKVTQSSRYLVKRTGEKVFLECVQDMDHENMFWYRQDPGLGLRLIYFSYDVKMKEKGDIPEGYSVSREKKERFSLILESASTNQTSMYLCASSFGREVQETQYFGPGTRLLVL.

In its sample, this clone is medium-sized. The CDR3 loop is CASSPDRSRNQPQHF. CDR3 in DNA: TGTGCCAGTAGCCCTGACAGGAGCCGCAATCAGCCCCAGCATTTT. The rearrangement joins TRBV19 to TRBJ1-5; D is perhaps TRBD1 (6 bases). The CDR3 is made up of 15 amino acids. The V gene's germline CDR1 is LNHDA and CDR2 SQIVND (reference sequence). Trimming took 6 bases from V and 2 from J, leaving 14 bases between them.

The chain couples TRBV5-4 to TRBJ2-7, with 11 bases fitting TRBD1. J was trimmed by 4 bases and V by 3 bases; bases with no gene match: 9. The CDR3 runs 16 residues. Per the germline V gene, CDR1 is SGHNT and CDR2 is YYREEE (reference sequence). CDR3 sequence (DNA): TGTGCCAGCAGCTCGGACCTGGGACAGGGGGATTACGAGCAGTACTTC. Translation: CASSSDLGQGDYEQYF.

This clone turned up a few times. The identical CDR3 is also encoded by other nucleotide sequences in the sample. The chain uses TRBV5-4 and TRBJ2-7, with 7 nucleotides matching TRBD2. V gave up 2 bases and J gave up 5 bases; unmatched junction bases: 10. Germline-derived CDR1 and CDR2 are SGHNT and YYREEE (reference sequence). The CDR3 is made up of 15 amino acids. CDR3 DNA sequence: TGTGCCAGCAGCTTTTCGGGCGGGGGTCCCAACGAGCAGTACTTC. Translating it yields CASSFSGGGPNEQYF.

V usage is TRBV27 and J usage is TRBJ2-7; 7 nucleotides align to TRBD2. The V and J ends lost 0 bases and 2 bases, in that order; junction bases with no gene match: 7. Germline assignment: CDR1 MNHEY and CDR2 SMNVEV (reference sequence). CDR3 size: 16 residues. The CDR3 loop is CASSLSRTRFPYEQYF. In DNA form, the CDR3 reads TGTGCCAGCAGTTTATCTCGGACTAGATTCCCCTACGAGCAGTACTTC.

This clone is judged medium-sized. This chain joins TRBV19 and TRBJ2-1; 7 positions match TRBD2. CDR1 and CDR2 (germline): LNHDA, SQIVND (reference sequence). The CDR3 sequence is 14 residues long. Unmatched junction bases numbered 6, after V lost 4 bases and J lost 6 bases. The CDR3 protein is CASSTSGGANEQFF. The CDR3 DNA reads TGTGCCAGTAGTACGTCGGGAGGAGCCAATGAGCAGTTCTTC.

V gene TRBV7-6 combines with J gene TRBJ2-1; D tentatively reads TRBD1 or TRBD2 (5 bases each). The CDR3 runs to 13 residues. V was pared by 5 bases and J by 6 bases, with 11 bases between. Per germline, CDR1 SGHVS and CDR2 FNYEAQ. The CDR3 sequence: CASSPGPINEQFF. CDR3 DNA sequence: TGTGCCAGCAGCCCGGGACCCATCAATGAGCAGTTCTTC.

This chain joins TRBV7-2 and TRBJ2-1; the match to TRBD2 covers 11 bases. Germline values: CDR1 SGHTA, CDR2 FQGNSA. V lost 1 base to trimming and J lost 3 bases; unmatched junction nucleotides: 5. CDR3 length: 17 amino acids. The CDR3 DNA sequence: TGTGCCAGCAGCTTAGATTCTCTAGCGGGAGGCTACAATGAGCAGTTCTTC. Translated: CASSLDSLAGGYNEQFF.

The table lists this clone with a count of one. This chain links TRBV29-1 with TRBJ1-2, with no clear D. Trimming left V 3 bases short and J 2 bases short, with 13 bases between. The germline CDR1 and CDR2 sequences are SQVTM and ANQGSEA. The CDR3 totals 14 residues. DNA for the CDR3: TGCAGCGTTGACCCCGACACGACCAACTATGGCTACACCTTC. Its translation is CSVDPDTTNYGYTF.

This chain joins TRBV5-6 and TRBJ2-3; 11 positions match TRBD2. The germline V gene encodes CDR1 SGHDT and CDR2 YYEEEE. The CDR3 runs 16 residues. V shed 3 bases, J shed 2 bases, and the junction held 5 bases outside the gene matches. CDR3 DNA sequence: TGTGCCAGCAGCTGGCTAGCGGGAGGACTCACAGATACGCAGTATTTT. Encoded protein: CASSWLAGGLTDTQYF.

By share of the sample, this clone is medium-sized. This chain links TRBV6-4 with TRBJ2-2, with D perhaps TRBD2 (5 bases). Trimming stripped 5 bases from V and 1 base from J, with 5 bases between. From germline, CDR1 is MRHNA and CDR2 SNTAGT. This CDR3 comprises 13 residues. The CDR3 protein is CASSSGNTGELFF. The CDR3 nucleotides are TGTGCCAGCAGTAGCGGGAACACCGGGGAGCTGTTTTTT.

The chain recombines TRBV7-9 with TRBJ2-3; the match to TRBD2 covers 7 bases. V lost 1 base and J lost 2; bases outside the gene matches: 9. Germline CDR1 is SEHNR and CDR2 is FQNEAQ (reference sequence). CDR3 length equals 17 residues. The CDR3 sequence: CASSLVGGKVATDTQYF. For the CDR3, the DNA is TGTGCCAGCAGCTTAGTCGGGGGGAAGGTTGCCACAGATACGCAGTATTTT.

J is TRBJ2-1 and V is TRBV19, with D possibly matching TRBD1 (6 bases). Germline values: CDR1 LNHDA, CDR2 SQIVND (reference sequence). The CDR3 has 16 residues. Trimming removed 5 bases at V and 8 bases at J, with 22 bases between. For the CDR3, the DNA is TGTGCCAGTAGTTCGGGACAACCCCCTTTAGTAGATGAGCAGTTCTTC. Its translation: CASSSGQPPLVDEQFF.

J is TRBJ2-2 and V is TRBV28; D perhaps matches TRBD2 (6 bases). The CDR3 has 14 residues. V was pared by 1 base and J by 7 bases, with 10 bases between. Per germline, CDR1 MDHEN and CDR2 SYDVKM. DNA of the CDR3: TGTGCCAGCAGTTTATCACGGGGAGGCGGGGAGCTGTTTTTT. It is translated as CASSLSRGGGELFF.

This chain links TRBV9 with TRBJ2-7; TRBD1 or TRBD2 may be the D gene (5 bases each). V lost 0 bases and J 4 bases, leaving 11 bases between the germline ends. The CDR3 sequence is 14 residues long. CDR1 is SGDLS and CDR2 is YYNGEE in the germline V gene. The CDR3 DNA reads TGTGCCAGCAGCGTAGGGGACGTGGGTTACGAGCAGTACGTC. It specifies CASSVGDVGYEQYV.

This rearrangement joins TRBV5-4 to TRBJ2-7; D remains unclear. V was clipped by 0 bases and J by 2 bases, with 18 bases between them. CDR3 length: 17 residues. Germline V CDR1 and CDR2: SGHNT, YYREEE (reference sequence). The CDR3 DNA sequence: TGTGCCAGCAGCTTGGAGGCAGGCCGGCGTGACCCCTACGAGCAGTACTTC. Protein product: CASSLEAGRRDPYEQYF. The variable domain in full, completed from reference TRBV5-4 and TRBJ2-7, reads ETGVTQSPTHLIKTRGQQVTLRCSSQSGHNTVSWYQQALGQGPQFIFQYYREEENGRGNFPPRFSGLQFPNYSSELNVNALELDDSALYLCASSLEAGRRDPYEQYFGPGTRLTVT.

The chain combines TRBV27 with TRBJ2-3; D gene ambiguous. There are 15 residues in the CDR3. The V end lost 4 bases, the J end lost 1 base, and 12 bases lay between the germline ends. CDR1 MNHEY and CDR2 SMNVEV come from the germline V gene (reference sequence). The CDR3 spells CASSSSIEGTDTQYF. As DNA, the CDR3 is TGTGCCAGCAGTTCCTCCATCGAAGGCACAGATACGCAGTATTTT.

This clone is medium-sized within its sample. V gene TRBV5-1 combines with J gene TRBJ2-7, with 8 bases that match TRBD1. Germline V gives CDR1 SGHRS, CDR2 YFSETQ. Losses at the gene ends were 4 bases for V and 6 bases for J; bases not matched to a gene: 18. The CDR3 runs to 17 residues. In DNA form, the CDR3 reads TGCGCCAGCAGCAGAGGACAGGGAGCCCTCCAGGTATCCGAGCAGTACTTC. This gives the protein CASSRGQGALQVSEQYF.

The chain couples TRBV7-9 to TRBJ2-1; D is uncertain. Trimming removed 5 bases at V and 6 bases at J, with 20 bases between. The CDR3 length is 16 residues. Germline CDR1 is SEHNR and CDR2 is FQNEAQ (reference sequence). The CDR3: CASSPQNDFWRNEQFF. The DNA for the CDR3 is TGTGCCAGCAGCCCCCAAAACGATTTTTGGCGCAATGAGCAGTTCTTC. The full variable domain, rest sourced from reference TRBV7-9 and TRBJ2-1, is DTGVSQNPRHKITKRGQNVTFRCDPISEHNRLYWYRQTLGQGPEFLTYFQNEAQLEKSRLLSDRFSAERPKGSFSTLEIQRTEQGDSAMYLCASSPQNDFWRNEQFFGPGTRLTVL.

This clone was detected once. The CDR3 nucleotides are TGTGCCAGCAGCCTCGGGACAGGGGGCTTTGAGACCCAGTACTTC. Translating it yields CASSLGTGGFETQYF. This chain links TRBV9 with TRBJ2-5; 12 bases agree with TRBD1. CDR1 is SGDLS and CDR2 is YYNGEE in the germline V gene. V lost 4 bases to trimming and J lost 5 bases; unmatched junction nucleotides: 6. The CDR3 contains 15 residues.